The clone carrying this T cell receptor beta chain was found many times. Its antigen is undetermined. The CDR3 is 17 residues long. The V gene's germline CDR1 is MNHNS and CDR2 SASEGT. Trimming shortened V by 1 base and J by 3 bases, and 18 bases separated the two germline ends. Time point defined: newly diagnosed GD, antithyroid drugs for less than 3 months. The TCR library used RNA extracted from PBMCs. iRepertoire HTBI primers and Arm-PCR of CDR3 regions built TCR beta libraries. TCRdb fed the multiplex PCR reads into MiXCR, producing one record per CDR3 protein. Among 500,000 or so distinct CDR3 sequences listed, about 16% were seen once. This sample is drawn from a study of regulatory T cells in long-lasting Graves disease. Study-wide results and limits: Repertoires from persistent disease leaned toward TRBV28, TRBJ1-2 and TRBJ2-5. It is possible that accuracy was reduced by the small size of the sample.

The sample was also linked to a second study, of T cells in Graves' hyperthyroidism and ophthalmopathy. That publication notes: On the basis of clinical symptoms, serum thyroxine and TRAb, thyroid ultrasound and orbital computed tomography, diagnoses were made.

The starting material was peripheral blood mononuclear cells (PBMCs), obtained at new diagnosis, from a patient treated with antithyroid drugs. This clonotype was sampled from a man aged 35 to 55 with Graves disease. The chain carries TRBV6-1 and TRBJ2-5, with a tentative D call TRBD1 (6 bases). The CDR3 is CASSEVGQGRGKETQYF. The CDR3 bases are TGTGCCAGCAGTGAAGTTGGGCAGGGGAGAGGGAAAGAGACCCAGTACTTC.